This T cell receptor (beta chain) came from a study of shared clonotypes between healthy human individuals. As regards this clone: Antigen unknown.

Study results and limitations: The sharing of approximately 4.6% of naive CD4 clonotypes was seen across a handful of donors. Non-shared clonotypes were found to have lower generation probabilities than the clonotypes that were shared by all four of the sorted-subset donors.

TCRdb's table, derived via immunoSEQ multiplex PCR, lists solely in-frame clones and lacks some. Of 2,500,000 or so clones in the sample, 93% were seen once. Donors comprised healthy HIV-negative adults lacking recent acute infections or vaccinations. The CDR3 loop spans 14 amino acids. Germline loops: CDR1 SQVTM, CDR2 ANQGSEA. The V end lost 0 bases, the J end lost 6 bases, and 14 bases lay between the germline ends. Sequenced material: naive CD4+ T cells from PBMCs. The subset here: CD45RA+ positively selected. The receptor comes from a young man in good health. Some clones in this sample may be carry-over from other donors' samples. The chain carries TRBV29-1 and TRBJ1-2; D not certain. The CDR3 DNA reads TGCAGCGTTGAAGATCCAGCGGGGTTTCATGGCTACACCTTC. Its translation: CSVEDPAGFHGYTF. The complete variable domain, with remaining parts taken from reference TRBV29-1 and TRBJ1-2, reads SAVISQKPSRDICQRGTSLTIQCQVDSQVTMMFWYRQQPGQSLTLIATANQGSEATYESGFVIDKFPISRPNLTFSTLTVSNMSPEDSSIYLCSVEDPAGFHGYTFGSGTRLTVV.